This TCR beta chain was observed in a study of cytomegalovirus exposure and HLA in healthy donors (dated by TCRdb to about 2017). With respect to the entire study: According to a later analysis, one platform produced both the roughly 120 validation repertoires and the 670 or so repertoires of the first cohort. The study aimed to test whether cataloging public T cell receptors could reveal signatures of past pathogen exposure. In addition to the first cohort of roughly 670 subjects, a separate validation cohort of about 120 different subjects was used. To predict cytomegalovirus infection status, the study brought together high-throughput TCR immunosequencing, statistical association of individual TCRs with disease status, and machine learning.

CDR1 MNHEY and CDR2 SVGAGI were looked up in the germline V gene. The cysteine opens and the phenylalanine closes a CDR3 of 16 amino acids. Just the 48-base CDR3 DNA is kept, in frame starting at base 1. From V the trimming removes 0 bases and from J it removes 4 bases, while the gene matches leave 3 bases of the junction unaccounted for. What the research found in general, with its limitations: The authors suggested that the approach could potentially be generalized to other disease states and immunological phenotypes. Across donors, most TCR sequences were observed very rarely, whereas some public TCRs were present in many individuals. A later analysis lacked HLA typing for the validation cohort, so it scored co-occurrence in that cohort across all 120 or so repertoires. A few of the identified cytomegalovirus-associated TCR beta chains were confirmed in vitro to be specific for cytomegalovirus antigens. Subsequent analysis determined that TCRs grouped into clusters in the first cohort also showed a tendency toward co-occurrence across the roughly 110 validation repertoires, and approximately 94% of cluster scores exceeded 0. A total of fewer than 200 TCR beta chains were listed by the study as associated with cytomegalovirus. The classifier was reported to diagnose cytomegalovirus status with high specificity and sensitivity in both the original and validation cohorts.

The donors belonged to the validation cohort of around 120 subjects, which was separate from the roughly 700-subject first cohort. To prepare the library, the immunoSEQ multiplex PCR assay was applied. Per the authors' processing: A statistical classification framework was built for diagnosing cytomegalovirus status from the catalog of TCR beta chain sequences. Imported from immuneACCESS, the table was reduced by TCRdb to in-frame sequences with V and J called. These copies leave out some clones; in studies compared against another copy, an unresolved V gene accounts for under half, and the cause of the remainder is not known. The DNA was the basis for D and trimming; V, J and clone size are from that table. This sample lists a few hundred thousand clones; 65% to 90% were detected once. Of the sample, around 1% falls within the top ten clones. This clone was seen once. Its antigen remains unidentified. No base-level quality is on record; no much larger clone is a single base apart.

This clonotype was sampled from a woman younger than 30 in good health and CMV-seronegative. The chain is made from TRBV6-5 and TRBJ1-4, and TRBD1 aligns with 9 junction nucleotides. Sample: PBMCs. The DNA sequence is TGTGCCAGCAGTTACTCGGCGGGACAGGGTAATGAAAAACTGTTTTTT. Its translation is CASSYSAGQGNEKLFF.